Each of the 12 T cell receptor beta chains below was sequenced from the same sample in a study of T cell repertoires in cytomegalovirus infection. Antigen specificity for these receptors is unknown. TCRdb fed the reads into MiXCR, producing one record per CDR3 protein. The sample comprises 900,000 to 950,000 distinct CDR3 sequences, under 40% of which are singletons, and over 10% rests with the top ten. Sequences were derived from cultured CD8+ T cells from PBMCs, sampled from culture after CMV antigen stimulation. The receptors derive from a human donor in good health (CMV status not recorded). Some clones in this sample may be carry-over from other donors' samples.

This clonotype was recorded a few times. CDR3 DNA sequence: TGTGCCAGCAGCTTGGCGGGGACCGGTCACGAGCAGTACGTC. Its translation: CASSLAGTGHEQYV. This rearrangement joins TRBV5-8 to TRBJ2-7; D is tentatively TRBD1 or TRBD2 (5 bases each). Looked up from germline, CDR1 is SGHTS and CDR2 is YDEGEE. The CDR3 runs 14 residues. V was trimmed by 0 bases and J by 5 bases, leaving 12 bases between them.

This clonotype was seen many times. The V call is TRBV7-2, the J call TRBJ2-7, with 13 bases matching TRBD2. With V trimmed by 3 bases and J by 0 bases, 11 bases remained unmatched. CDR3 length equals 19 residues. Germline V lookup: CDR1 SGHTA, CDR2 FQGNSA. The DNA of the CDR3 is TGTGCCAGCAGCTTGCCCGGGACTAGCGGGGTCCCATTCTCCTACGAGCAGTACTTC. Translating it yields CASSLPGTSGVPFSYEQYF.

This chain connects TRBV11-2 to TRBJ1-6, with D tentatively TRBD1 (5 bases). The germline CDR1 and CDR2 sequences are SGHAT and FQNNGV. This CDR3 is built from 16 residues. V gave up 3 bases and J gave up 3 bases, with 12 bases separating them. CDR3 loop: CASSFGRDRYNSPLHF. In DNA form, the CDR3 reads TGTGCCAGCAGCTTCGGAAGGGACCGCTATAATTCACCCCTCCACTTT.

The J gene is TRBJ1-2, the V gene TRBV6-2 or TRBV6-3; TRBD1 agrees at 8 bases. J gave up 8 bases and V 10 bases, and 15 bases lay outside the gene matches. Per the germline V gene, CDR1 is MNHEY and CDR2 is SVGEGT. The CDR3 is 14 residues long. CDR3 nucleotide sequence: TGTGCCACCCAGAGGAGGACAGGGCTTTCGGGCTACACCTTC. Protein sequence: CATQRRTGLSGYTF.

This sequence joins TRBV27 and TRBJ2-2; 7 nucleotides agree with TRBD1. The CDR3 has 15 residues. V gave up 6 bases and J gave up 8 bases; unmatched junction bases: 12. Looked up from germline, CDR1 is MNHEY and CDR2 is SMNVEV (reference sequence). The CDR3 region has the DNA TGTGCCAGCAGCCTGGGACAGCTCCCCAGGGGGGAGCTGTTTTTT. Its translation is CASSLGQLPRGELFF.

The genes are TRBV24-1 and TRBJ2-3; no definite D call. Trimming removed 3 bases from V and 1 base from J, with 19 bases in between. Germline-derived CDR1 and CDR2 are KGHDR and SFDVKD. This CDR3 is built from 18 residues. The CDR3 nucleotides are TGTGCCACCAGTGATCCTGCCGATCGGCAGGCCCGCACAGATACGCAGTATTTT. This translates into CATSDPADRQARTDTQYF.

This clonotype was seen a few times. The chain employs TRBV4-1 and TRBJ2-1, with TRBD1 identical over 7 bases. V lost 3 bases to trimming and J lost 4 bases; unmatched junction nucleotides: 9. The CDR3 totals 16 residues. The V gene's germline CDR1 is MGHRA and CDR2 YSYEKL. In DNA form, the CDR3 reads TGCGCCAGCAGCCATCCACAGGGGTTAGGGTACAATGAGCAGTTCTTC. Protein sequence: CASSHPQGLGYNEQFF.

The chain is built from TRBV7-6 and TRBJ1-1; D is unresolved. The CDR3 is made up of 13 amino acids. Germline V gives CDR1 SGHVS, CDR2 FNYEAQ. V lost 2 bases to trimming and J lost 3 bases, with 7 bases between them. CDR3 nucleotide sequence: TGTGCCAGCAGCTTAAACACATACACTGAAGCTTTCTTT. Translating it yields CASSLNTYTEAFF.

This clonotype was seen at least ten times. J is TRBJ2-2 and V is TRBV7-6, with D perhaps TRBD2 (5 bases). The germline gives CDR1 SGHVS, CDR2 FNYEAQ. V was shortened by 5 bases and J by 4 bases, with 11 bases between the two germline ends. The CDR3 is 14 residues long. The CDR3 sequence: CASSEMGVTGELFF. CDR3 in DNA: TGTGCCAGCAGCGAGATGGGAGTCACCGGGGAGCTGTTTTTT.

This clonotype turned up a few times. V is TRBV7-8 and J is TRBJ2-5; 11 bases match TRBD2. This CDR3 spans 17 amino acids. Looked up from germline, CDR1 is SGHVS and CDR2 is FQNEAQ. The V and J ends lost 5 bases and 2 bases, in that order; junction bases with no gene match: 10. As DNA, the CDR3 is TGTGCCAGCAGCGCTCCACCGGGACTAGCGGAACAAGAGACCCAGTACTTC. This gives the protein CASSAPPGLAEQETQYF.

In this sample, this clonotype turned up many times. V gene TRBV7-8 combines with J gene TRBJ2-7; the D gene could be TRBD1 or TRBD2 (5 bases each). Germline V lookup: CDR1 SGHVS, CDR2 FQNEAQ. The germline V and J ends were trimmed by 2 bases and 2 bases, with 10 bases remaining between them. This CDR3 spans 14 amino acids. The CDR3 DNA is TGTGCCAGCAGCTTATGGGGGAAAGCCTACGAGCAGTACGTC. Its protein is CASSLWGKAYEQYV.

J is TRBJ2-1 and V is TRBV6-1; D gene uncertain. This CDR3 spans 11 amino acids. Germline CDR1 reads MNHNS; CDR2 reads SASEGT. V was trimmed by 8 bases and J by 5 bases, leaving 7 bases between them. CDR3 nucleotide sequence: TGTGCCAGCCCAGCGAACAATGAGCAGTTCTTC. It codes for CASPANNEQFF.